This TCR beta chain was recovered during a study of spatial heterogeneity in lung cancer. Study-level findings and limits: For expanded intratumoral alpha and beta TCRs, counts tracked tumor mutation counts. Counts of ubiquitous and regional expanded TCRs tracked ubiquitous and regional nonsynonymous mutations, respectively.

A unique molecular identifier was carried by every single TCR cDNA molecule. Via MiXCR, TCRdb re-called the 5' RACE reads, giving one row per CDR3 protein. The sample yields about 23,000 distinct CDR3 sequences, 5% to 7% seen once. Time point: sample taken at primary tumor resection. A total of over 70 untreated early-stage non-small cell lung cancer patients served as donors. V gave up 0 bases and J gave up 0 bases, with 6 bases separating them. Germline-derived CDR1 and CDR2 are SGHRS and YFSETQ. This CDR3 is built from 15 residues. About this clonotype itself: What it binds is unknown.

This chain uses TRBV5-1 with TRBJ1-4; D remains ambiguous. The specimen comprised lung tumor tissue, sampled at surgery. The TCR sequence derives from a male donor with early-stage non-small cell lung cancer. CDR3 nucleotides: TGCGCCAGCAGCTTGGCCGGGGCAACTAATGAAAAACTGTTTTTT. It is translated as CASSLAGATNEKLFF.